The present entry profiles one TCR beta chain with its context. Its target is not known. This specimen belongs to a study of response to subunit inactivated influenza vaccine. Whole-study findings and limits: Researchers suggested that each seasonal influenza vaccination recruits few new T cells.

TCRdb processed the RT-PCR reads anew with MiXCR; each CDR3 protein has one entry. The repertoire holds about half a million distinct CDR3 sequences, with less than 10% as singletons. This CDR3 is built from 15 residues. Germline V CDR1 and CDR2: SGHRS, YFSETQ. J was trimmed by 7 bases and V by 4 bases; bases with no gene match: 6. This TCR came from a man aged 50 to 75 who received an inactivated influenza vaccine. This sample comprised PBMCs from blood, obtained 23 months after vaccination. The gene calls are TRBV5-1 and TRBJ1-4, with 11 bases that match TRBD1. Written as DNA, the CDR3 is TGCGCCAGCAGCATCGGACAGGGGGCCTCTGAAAAACTGTTTTTT. This gives the protein CASSIGQGASEKLFF.